This TCR beta chain was recorded in a study of cytomegalovirus exposure and HLA in healthy donors. Study at large: One earlier analysis, a look at 180 million or so T cells, found about 100 million unique TCR beta sequences. The study, taken as a whole, reports: In an earlier analysis, about 87% or about 30%: the productive usage of most TCR beta V segments. Whilst most TCR sequences proved rare, a subset of public TCRs occurred across many donors.

Primers: 60 Vbeta forward and 13 Jbeta reverse. Some clones are missing from TCRdb's copy, which holds only in-frame ones; the method was immunoSEQ multiplex PCR. Of 90,000 to 110,000 clones in the sample, 65% to 85% were seen once. V shed 4 bases and J 5 bases; nucleotides not matched to a gene: 10. Looked up from germline, CDR1 is LNHNV and CDR2 is YYDKDF (reference sequence). There are 15 residues in the CDR3. With respect to this clone: The antigen is unknown.

The receptor was derived from a male donor in good health and CMV-seronegative. Sequenced sample: PBMCs. The chain is built from TRBV15 and TRBJ1-2; 7 bases agree with TRBD1. The CDR3 DNA reads as TGTGCCACCAGCAACCGAGACAGGGCAAGGTATGGCTACACCTTC. It yields the protein CATSNRDRARYGYTF.